This is a list of T cell receptor beta chains from one sample in a study of blood T cell repertoires in COVID-19. Profiling relied on immunoSEQ multiplex PCR, and the TCRdb table lists in-frame clones only, not all of them. The sample lists approximately 240,000 clones, around four fifths occurring once. The sequencing input was peripheral blood. All receptors come from a woman aged 80 or over with active or convalescent COVID-19. CDR3s include the opening cysteine and the closing phenylalanine or tryptophan. D genes are given only for firm matches. Not all rows give a size; the values are once, few, many and, for expanded clones, a class.

d_call	cdr3_length	clone_size	v_call	j_call	cdr3_aa	cdr3_nt
.	13	.	TRBV18	TRBJ2-1	CASSQSGYNEQFF	TGTGCCAGCTCCCAAAGCGGTTACAATGAGCAGTTCTTC
.	16	.	TRBV7-9	TRBJ2-5	CASSFSNLAIEETQYF	TGTGCCAGCAGCTTCTCCAACCTAGCGATAGAAGAGACCCAGTACTTC
TRBD2	13	.	TRBV5-4	TRBJ2-5	CASSSGLETTQYF	TGTGCCAGCAGCTCTGGACTAGAAACAACCCAGTACTTC
TRBD1	16	once	TRBV18	TRBJ1-1	CASSPPDRGPNTEAFF	TGTGCCAGCTCACCACCGGACAGGGGCCCGAACACTGAAGCTTTCTTT
.	11	.	TRBV7-9	TRBJ2-1	CASRRGNEQFF	TGTGCCAGCAGACGGGGCAATGAGCAGTTCTTC
TRBD2	18	.	TRBV7-2	TRBJ2-3	CASSLAGLAGGPSGTQYF	TGTGCCAGCAGCTTAGCCGGGCTAGCGGGGGGCCCCTCTGGTACGCAGTATTTT
TRBD2	14	.	TRBV19	TRBJ2-2	CASSGTSGTGELFF	TGTGCCAGTAGCGGGACTAGCGGGACCGGGGAGCTGTTTTTT
TRBD2	18	.	TRBV7-8	TRBJ2-2	CASSLGGRGGTNTGELFF	TGTGCCAGCAGCTTAGGGGGTCGCGGGGGGACGAACACCGGGGAGCTGTTTTTT
.	11	few	TRBV29-1	TRBJ1-1	CSGVDYTEAFF	TGCAGCGGGGTGGACTACACTGAAGCTTTCTTT
TRBD1	14	.	TRBV9	TRBJ1-2	CASSVVATGRGYTF	TGTGCCAGCAGCGTAGTAGCGACAGGGCGAGGCTACACCTTC
TRBD2	16	.	TRBV7-6	TRBJ2-5	CASTAQSGQGGETQYF	TGTGCCAGCACAGCTCAGAGTGGGCAGGGAGGGGAGACCCAGTACTTC
.	13	.	TRBV10-3	TRBJ1-2	CASTLQEDYGYTF	TGTGCCAGCACCCTTCAGGAGGACTATGGCTACACCTTC
.	15	.	TRBV7-2	TRBJ1-1	CASSPPSTGTTEAFF	TGTGCCAGCAGCCCCCCGTCCACAGGGACCACTGAAGCTTTCTTT
TRBD1	16	.	TRBV27	TRBJ1-2	CASSLKGALSLYGYTF	TGTGCCAGCAGTTTGAAGGGGGCACTTTCACTCTATGGCTACACCTTC
.	12	few	TRBV27	TRBJ1-1	CATWQLNTEAFF	TGTGCCACCTGGCAGTTGAACACTGAAGCTTTCTTT
.	16	many	TRBV4-3	TRBJ2-2	CASSQDRNVRTGELFF	TGCGCCAGCAGCCAAGACAGGAACGTAAGGACCGGGGAGCTGTTTTTT
TRBD2	17	.	TRBV4-1	TRBJ2-3	CASSYPGTKISTDTQYF	TGCGCCAGCAGCTACCCCGGGACTAAGATTAGCACAGATACGCAGTATTTT
.	16	.	TRBV7-2	TRBJ1-5	CASSVGGGKSNQPQHF	TGTGCCAGCAGCGTTGGGGGGGGAAAAAGCAATCAGCCCCAGCATTTT
.	15	.	TRBV2	TRBJ1-4	CASKTGGVPNEKLFF	TGTGCCAGCAAAACTGGTGGAGTACCTAATGAAAAACTGTTTTTT
TRBD1	16	.	TRBV13	TRBJ2-2	CASSLVQGARTGELFF	TGTGCCAGCAGCTTAGTACAGGGGGCGCGCACCGGGGAGCTGTTTTTT
TRBD2	15	.	TRBV7-3	TRBJ2-1	CASSLIAGTYNEQFF	TGTGCCAGCAGCTTAATAGCGGGCACATACAATGAGCAGTTCTTC
.	15	.	TRBV15	TRBJ1-6	CATSPRPSYNSPLHF	TGTGCCACCAGCCCTCGTCCGAGCTATAATTCACCCCTCCACTTT
TRBD1	15	.	TRBV5-6	TRBJ2-5	CASREGQGIWETQYF	TGTGCCAGCAGGGAGGGACAGGGGATTTGGGAGACCCAGTACTTC
TRBD1	17	.	TRBV11-2	TRBJ2-6	CASTGDRGSSGANVLTF	TGTGCCAGCACCGGGGACAGGGGGAGCTCTGGGGCCAACGTCCTGACTTTC
.	15	.	TRBV11-2	TRBJ2-5	CASSHDWRGQETQYF	TGTGCCAGCAGCCATGATTGGCGGGGCCAAGAGACCCAGTACTTC
TRBD2	15	.	TRBV7-9	TRBJ2-1	CASSLWGGRGNEQFF	TGTGCCAGCAGCTTATGGGGCGGGAGAGGGAATGAGCAGTTCTTC
.	14	.	TRBV5-5	TRBJ2-7	CASSLPGIGYEQYF	TGTGCCAGCAGCTTGCCAGGGATTGGCTACGAGCAGTACTTC
TRBD1	14	.	TRBV6-5	TRBJ1-2	CASSYGQGEAGYTF	TGTGCCAGCAGTTACGGACAGGGGGAGGCTGGCTACACCTTC
TRBD1	15	.	TRBV10-3	TRBJ1-6	CAISETGGDNSPLHF	TGTGCCATCAGTGAAACAGGGGGAGATAATTCACCCCTCCACTTT
TRBD1	16	.	TRBV6-2/TRBV6-3	TRBJ2-7	CASSFPRQGRYYEQYF	TGTGCCAGCAGCTTCCCCCGACAGGGTCGGTACTACGAGCAGTACTTC
.	13	.	TRBV6-6	TRBJ1-1	CASSPRDHTEAFF	TGTGCCAGCAGTCCCCGGGATCACACTGAAGCTTTCTTT
.	15	many	TRBV4-3	TRBJ2-1	CASSLSRSSYNEQFF	TGCGCCAGCAGCCTAAGTCGGAGCTCCTACAATGAGCAGTTCTTC
TRBD2	18	.	TRBV28	TRBJ2-7	CASRRTSGSPRYSYEQYF	TGTGCCAGCAGGAGGACTAGCGGGAGTCCCCGTTACTCCTACGAGCAGTACTTC
.	14	.	TRBV25-1	TRBJ1-1	CASSESLSNTEAFF	TGTGCCAGCAGTGAGAGCCTGTCGAACACTGAAGCTTTCTTT
TRBD1	13	.	TRBV5-1	TRBJ1-2	CASTTGENYGYTF	TGCGCCAGCACGACAGGGGAGAACTATGGCTACACCTTC
TRBD2	14	.	TRBV7-9	TRBJ2-5	CASSFAGTTETQYF	TGTGCCAGCAGCTTCGCCGGGACTACAGAGACCCAGTACTTC
.	14	.	TRBV19	TRBJ1-5	CASAGGFSNQPQHF	TGTGCCAGTGCTGGGGGGTTTAGCAATCAGCCCCAGCATTTT
TRBD2	17	.	TRBV7-2	TRBJ2-5	CASSPYLTSGGGETQYF	TGTGCCAGCAGCCCATACTTGACTAGCGGGGGTGGAGAGACCCAGTACTTC
TRBD2	16	.	TRBV4-2	TRBJ2-2	CASSQERGGGTGELFF	TGTGCCAGCAGCCAAGAGCGGGGGGGCGGTACCGGGGAGCTGTTTTTT
.	15	.	TRBV11-2	TRBJ2-3	CASSIRTGGEDTQYF	TGTGCCAGCAGCATAAGGACAGGCGGGGAAGATACGCAGTATTTT
.	15	.	TRBV29-1	TRBJ2-4	CSVEDGGYSKNIQYF	TGCAGCGTTGAAGATGGAGGGTACAGCAAAAACATTCAGTACTTC
.	14	.	TRBV5-1	TRBJ2-2	CASSFSPGAGELFF	TGCGCCAGCAGCTTTTCCCCAGGGGCCGGGGAGCTGTTTTTT
TRBD1	15	.	TRBV19	TRBJ1-2	CASRRGTAGDYGYTF	TGTGCCAGTAGGCGAGGGACAGCAGGGGACTATGGCTACACCTTC
.	14	.	TRBV27	TRBJ1-1	CASGVTGTNTEAFF	TGTGCCAGCGGGGTTACAGGGACAAACACTGAAGCTTTCTTT
.	13	.	TRBV12-3/TRBV12-4	TRBJ1-1	CASSLQGYTEAFF	TGTGCCAGCAGTCTACAGGGTTACACTGAAGCTTTCTTT
TRBD2	16	.	TRBV7-8	TRBJ2-3	CASSPRASGKGDTQYF	TGTGCCAGCAGCCCACGGGCTAGCGGGAAAGGAGATACGCAGTATTTT
TRBD2	16	.	TRBV9	TRBJ2-3	CASSALAGEGTDTQYF	TGTGCCAGCAGCGCCCTCGCGGGAGAGGGGACAGATACGCAGTATTTT
.	12	.	TRBV15	TRBJ2-3	CATSRGADTQYF	TGTGCCACCAGCAGAGGAGCAGATACGCAGTATTTT
TRBD2	15	.	TRBV9	TRBJ2-2	CASSVGGRSTGELFF	TGTGCCAGCAGCGTCGGCGGGAGAAGTACCGGGGAGCTGTTTTTT
.	11	.	TRBV12-3/TRBV12-4	TRBJ2-4	CASSLTDYQYF	TGTGCCAGCAGCCTCACGGACTACCAGTACTTC